Presented here are 20 T cell receptor beta chains from one specimen sequenced in a study of cytomegalovirus exposure and HLA in healthy donors. PCR involved 60 Vbeta and 13 Jbeta primers. Assay used: immunoSEQ multiplex PCR; TCRdb lists only in-frame clones, some missing. Of around 150,000 clones listed, over 60% were seen once; the top ten hold under 4%. The sample taken for sequencing was PBMCs. Source of these receptors: a woman between 40 and 50 years old in good health and CMV-seronegative.

Here the CDR3 reads CASSNPGGYGPLYEQYF. The CDR3 DNA reads as TGTGCCAGTAGTAACCCCGGAGGTTACGGCCCTTTGTACGAGCAGTACTTC. The chain employs TRBV19 and TRBJ2-7; weak D call: TRBD2 (5 bases). This CDR3 contains 17 residues. Between the trimmed V and J ends, which lost 4 bases and 4 bases, there was a span of 23 bases. Per the germline V gene, CDR1 is LNHDA and CDR2 is SQIVND (reference sequence).

This chain connects TRBV7-9 to TRBJ2-1, with TRBD1 matching over 9 bases. The trim removed 6 bases at V and 3 bases at J, leaving 9 bases unmatched. This CDR3 is built from 16 residues. Germline-derived CDR1 and CDR2 are SEHNR and FQNEAQ (reference sequence). The CDR3 loop is CASRPQQGADYNEQFF. Written as DNA, the CDR3 is TGTGCCAGCAGACCTCAACAGGGGGCTGACTACAATGAGCAGTTCTTC.

The chain carries TRBV4-1 and TRBJ2-7; TRBD1 might be the D (6 bases). V was trimmed by 4 bases and J by 4 bases, leaving 26 bases between them. The CDR3 is made up of 18 amino acids. In germline, CDR1 is MGHRA, CDR2 YSYEKL. The CDR3: CASSRTTSQGPENYEQYF. CDR3 nucleotide sequence: TGCGCCAGCAGCCGTACGACTTCACAGGGTCCTGAGAATTACGAGCAGTACTTC.

This chain joins TRBV6-1 and TRBJ2-2; D is unresolved. V lost 8 bases, J lost 9 bases, and 16 bases lay in between. This CDR3 region has 13 residues. The V gene's germline CDR1 is MNHNS and CDR2 SASEGT. CDR3 region: CASDRSSGRELFF. In nucleotides, the CDR3 is TGTGCCAGCGACCGCAGCTCAGGCCGGGAGCTGTTTTTT.

This clone was counted once. The gene calls are TRBV27 and TRBJ2-3; 7 bases match TRBD2. V lost 6 bases, J lost 5 bases, and 17 bases stayed unmatched. The CDR3 totals 17 residues. Germline V gene sequence: CDR1 MNHEY, CDR2 SMNVEV (reference sequence). The CDR3 protein is CASSSLTSALRVDTQYF. In DNA form, the CDR3 reads TGTGCCAGCAGCTCACTTACTAGCGCCCTTCGGGTAGATACGCAGTATTTT.

The chain employs TRBV6-1 and TRBJ1-3; no reliable D call. The CDR3 extends over 14 amino acids. V was pared by 0 bases and J by 2 bases, with 5 bases between. The germline V gene has CDR1 MNHNS and CDR2 SASEGT. The CDR3 sequence: CASSEAGAGNTIYF. As DNA, the CDR3 is TGTGCCAGCAGTGAAGCCGGTGCTGGAAACACCATATATTTT.

The chain has TRBV5-4 and TRBJ2-2; 7 bases are a match to TRBD2. The CDR3 sequence is 16 residues long. Germline-derived CDR1 and CDR2 are SGHNT and YYREEE (reference sequence). J gave up 6 bases and V 4 bases, and 12 bases lay outside the gene matches. The CDR3 protein is CASSPRGGYRAGELFF. The DNA for the CDR3 is TGTGCCAGCAGCCCCCGGGGAGGGTATCGGGCCGGGGAGCTGTTTTTT.

This chain links TRBV7-9 with TRBJ2-1, with D possibly TRBD1 on 6 matching bases. V was trimmed by 5 bases and J by 8 bases, leaving 13 bases between them. This CDR3 contains 13 residues. The germline gives CDR1 SEHNR, CDR2 FQNEAQ (reference sequence). DNA of the CDR3: TGTGCCAGCAGCGTGCTAGAGGGGGATGAGCAGTTCTTC. The encoded protein is CASSVLEGDEQFF.

The rearrangement links TRBV27 to TRBJ2-5, with 8 positions matching TRBD1. The CDR3 spans 18 residues. CDR1 and CDR2 from the germline V gene are MNHEY and SMNVEV (reference sequence). After removal of 5 bases from V and 4 bases from J, the junction contained 18 bases not matched to a gene. In nucleotides, the CDR3 is TGTGCCAGCAGTCGCCTTCCGACAGGGGCCGCCGGTGGAGAGACCCAGTACTTC. This gives the protein CASSRLPTGAAGGETQYF.

The chain couples TRBV19 to TRBJ2-7; 7 nucleotides align to TRBD1. The CDR3 totals 16 residues. Germline lookup yields CDR1 LNHDA and CDR2 SQIVND (reference sequence). Trimming cost V 6 bases and J 0 bases; bases outside gene matches: 11. The CDR3 region has the DNA TGTGCCAGTAGCTCCATCCGACAGGGTAACTCCTACGAGCAGTACTTC. Amino acids: CASSSIRQGNSYEQYF.

The J gene is TRBJ1-2, the V gene TRBV2; D call uncertain. The ends were cut back, 8 bases at V and 8 bases at J, with 15 bases in the middle. This CDR3 region has 12 residues. The germline V gene encodes CDR1 SNHLY and CDR2 FYNNEI. CDR3 sequence: CASPRFSMGYTF. CDR3 bases: TGTGCCAGCCCGCGGTTCTCTATGGGCTACACCTTC.

The gene calls are TRBV10-3 and TRBJ2-6; TRBD1 matches 8 bases. The CDR3 covers 19 residues. CDR1 ENHRY and CDR2 SYGVKD come from the germline V gene. Unmatched junction bases numbered 9, after V lost 1 base and J lost 1 base. The CDR3 loop reads CAISELGRTGTSGANVLTF. CDR3 in DNA: TGTGCCATCAGTGAGTTGGGTAGGACAGGGACTTCTGGGGCCAACGTCCTGACTTTC.

The chain links TRBV11-2 to TRBJ1-1, with a tentative D call TRBD1 (5 bases). The CDR3 loop spans 17 amino acids. Germline values: CDR1 SGHAT, CDR2 FQNNGV. Trimming removed 6 bases from V and 1 base from J, with 21 bases in between. CDR3 amino acids: CASSGVLQIGANTEAFF. The CDR3 DNA reads as TGTGCCAGCAGTGGGGTTCTTCAAATTGGGGCGAACACTGAAGCTTTCTTT.

J is TRBJ2-5 and V is TRBV5-1; D ambiguous. CDR1 is SGHRS, CDR2 YFSETQ, per germline. This CDR3 has 13 residues. The V gene lost 4 bases and the J gene lost 0 bases, with 7 bases spanning the gap. The CDR3: CASSRQDQETQYF. As DNA, the CDR3 is TGCGCCAGCAGCCGCCAGGACCAAGAGACCCAGTACTTC.

This chain joins TRBV2 and TRBJ1-6, with D unclear. The germline V gene has CDR1 SNHLY and CDR2 FYNNEI. Trimming pared 3 bases from V and 11 bases from J, leaving 14 bases between. The CDR3 sequence is 14 residues long. CDR3 region: CASSESVVLPPLHF. The CDR3 DNA reads as TGTGCCAGCAGTGAGTCCGTCGTCCTTCCACCCCTCCACTTT.

This chain connects TRBV10-3 to TRBJ2-2, with 9 bases that match TRBD1. V shed 10 bases and J 5 bases; nucleotides not matched to a gene: 8. This CDR3 has 14 amino acids. CDR1 is ENHRY, CDR2 SYGVKD, per germline. This CDR3 is CASTGGPRTGELFF. The CDR3 coding sequence is TGTGCCAGCACAGGGGGCCCTCGAACCGGGGAGCTGTTTTTT.

This clone was counted once. V usage is TRBV15 and J usage is TRBJ2-5, with 9 bases identical to TRBD1. The DNA end favors TRBJ2-7, so the J call may be wrong. The germline CDR1 and CDR2 sequences are LNHNV and YYDKDF (reference sequence). The CDR3 totals 14 residues. The CDR3 spells CATSSRTGDYEQYF. The CDR3 DNA is TGTGCCACCAGCAGTAGGACAGGGGACTACGAGCAGTACTTC.

This clone has just a few counts. V is TRBV11-2 and J is TRBJ1-2; D ambiguous. CDR1 and CDR2 (germline): SGHAT, FQNNGV. The germline V and J ends were trimmed by 1 base and 0 bases, with 6 bases remaining between them. The CDR3 extends over 14 amino acids. This CDR3 reads CASSLVQSNYGYTF. In DNA, the CDR3 is TGTGCCAGCAGCTTAGTTCAATCTAACTATGGCTACACCTTC.

CDR3 protein: CVRSLRVGEENTGELFF. The CDR3 DNA follows: TGTGTCAGAAGCTTACGGGTCGGGGAAGAGAACACCGGGGAGCTGTTTTTT. V and J are TRBV7-5 and TRBJ2-2; the table's D call, TRBD2, has no DNA check behind it. TRBV7-5 is labeled a pseudogene. The CDR3 length is 17 residues.

This chain links TRBV7-2 with TRBJ1-2, with 7 bases fitting TRBD1. The CDR3 runs to 13 residues. V was pared by 5 bases and J by 3 bases, with 3 bases of the junction left unmatched. The germline gives CDR1 SGHTA, CDR2 FQGNSA. CDR3 loop: CASSRDSYYGYTF. In nucleotides, the CDR3 is TGTGCCAGCAGCAGGGACAGCTACTATGGCTACACCTTC. Looking up the rest from reference TRBV7-2 and TRBJ1-2 gives the full variable domain: GAGVSQSPSNKVTEKGKDVELRCDPISGHTALYWYRQSLGQGLEFLIYFQGNSAPDKSGLPSDRFSAERTGGSVSTLTIQRTQQEDSAVYLCASSRDSYYGYTFGSGTRLTVV.